This record looks at one T cell receptor (beta chain) sequence and its context. Antigen: not known. There are 15 residues in the CDR3. The V gene lost 0 bases and the J gene lost 1 base, with 10 bases spanning the gap. The source of the sample is a study of T cells after yellow fever vaccination. General study findings and limits: The appearance of a small share of clonotypes in both CD4 and CD8 compartments was observed. Primary-vaccination clones mostly resurfaced post-booster (about 96% CD4, 85% to 90% CD8).

For TCR, cDNA came from 5'RACE template switching, which added a universal primer site and UMIs. A single record per CDR3 protein comes from TCRdb applying MiXCR to the 5' RACE reads. Of 340,000 or so distinct CDR3 sequences in the sample, under 15% were seen once. The chain couples TRBV12-3 or TRBV12-4 to TRBJ2-7; D is possibly TRBD2 (5 bases). The TCR comes from a young man who received the YFV17D yellow fever vaccine. This specimen consisted of CD4+ T cells sorted from PBMCs, obtained 15 days after the yellow fever booster vaccination. The CDR3 DNA reads as TGTGCCAGCAGTTTAGCGATGGGCGGGTCCTACGAGCAGTACTTC. This gives the protein CASSLAMGGSYEQYF.